This T cell receptor beta chain emerged from a study of blood T cell repertoires in COVID-19. Turning to the study itself: The samples span acute and convalescent COVID-19 from the United States, Italy and Spain.

The CDR3 is 13 residues long. V was pared by 3 bases and J by 1 base, with 6 bases between. Germline CDR1 reads SNHLY; CDR2 reads FYNNEI. The method was immunoSEQ multiplex PCR; TCRdb's version includes in-frame clones alone and lacks a portion of them. The profile covers 90,000 to 110,000 clones, with about 87% appearing a single time and roughly 6.5% taken by the ten largest. Comment on this clone: The same CDR3 is also encoded by other DNA sequences in this sample.

The source of this sequence is a woman in her forties or fifties with acute or convalescent COVID-19. Sequencing input: peripheral blood. This chain joins TRBV2 and TRBJ1-2; no clear D gene. In DNA form, the CDR3 reads TGTGCCAGCAGTGATGAGGGTAACTATGGCTACACCTTC. Translated: CASSDEGNYGYTF.